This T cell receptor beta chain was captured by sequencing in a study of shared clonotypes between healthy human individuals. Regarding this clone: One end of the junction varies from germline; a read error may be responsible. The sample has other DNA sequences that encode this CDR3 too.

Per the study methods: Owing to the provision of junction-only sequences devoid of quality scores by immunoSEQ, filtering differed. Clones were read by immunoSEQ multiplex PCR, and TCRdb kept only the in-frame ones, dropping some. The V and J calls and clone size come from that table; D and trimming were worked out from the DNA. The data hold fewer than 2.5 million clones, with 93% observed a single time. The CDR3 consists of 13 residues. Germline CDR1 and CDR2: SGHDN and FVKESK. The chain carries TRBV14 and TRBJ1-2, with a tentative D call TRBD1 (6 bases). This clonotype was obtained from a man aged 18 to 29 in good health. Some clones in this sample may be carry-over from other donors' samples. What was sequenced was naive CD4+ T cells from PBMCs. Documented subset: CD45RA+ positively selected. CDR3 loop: CASSQGRGYGYTF. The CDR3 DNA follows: TGTGCCAGTAGCCAAGGGAGGGGGTATGGCTACACCTTC.